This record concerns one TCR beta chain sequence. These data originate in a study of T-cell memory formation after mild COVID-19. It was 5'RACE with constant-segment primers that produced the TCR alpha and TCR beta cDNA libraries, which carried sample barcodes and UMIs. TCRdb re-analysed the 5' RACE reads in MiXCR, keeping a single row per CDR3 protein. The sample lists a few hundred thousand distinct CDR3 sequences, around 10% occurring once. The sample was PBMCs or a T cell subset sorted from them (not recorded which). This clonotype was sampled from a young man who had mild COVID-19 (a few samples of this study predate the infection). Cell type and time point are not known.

The CDR3 loop reads CASSGPHQPQHF. The DNA of the CDR3 is TGTGCCAGCAGCGGCCCGCATCAGCCCCAGCATTTT. The V call is TRBV3-1, the J call TRBJ1-5; no firm D call. This CDR3 has 12 residues. V shed 5 bases and J shed 5 bases, with 7 bases lying between them. Looked up from germline, CDR1 is LGHDT and CDR2 is YNNKEL (reference sequence). Filled out from reference TRBV3-1 and TRBJ1-5, the complete variable domain reads DTAVSQTPKYLVTQMGNDKSIKCEQNLGHDTMYWYKQDSKKFLKIMFSYNNKELIINETVPNRFSPKSPDKAHLNLHINSLELGDSAVYFCASSGPHQPQHFGDGTRLSIL.